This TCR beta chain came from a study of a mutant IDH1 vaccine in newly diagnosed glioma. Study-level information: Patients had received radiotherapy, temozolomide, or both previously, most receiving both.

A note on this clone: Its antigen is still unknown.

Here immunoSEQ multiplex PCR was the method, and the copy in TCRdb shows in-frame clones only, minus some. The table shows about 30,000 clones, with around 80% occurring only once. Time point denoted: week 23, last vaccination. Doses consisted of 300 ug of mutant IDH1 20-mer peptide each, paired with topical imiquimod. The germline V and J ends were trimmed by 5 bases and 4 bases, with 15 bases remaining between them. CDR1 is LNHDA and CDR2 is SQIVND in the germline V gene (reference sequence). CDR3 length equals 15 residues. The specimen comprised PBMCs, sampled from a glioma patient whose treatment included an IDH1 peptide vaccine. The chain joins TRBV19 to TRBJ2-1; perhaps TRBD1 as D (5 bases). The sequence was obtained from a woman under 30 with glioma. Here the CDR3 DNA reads TGTGCCAGTAGTGCGGTTTTGACAGAGTACAATGAGCAGTTCTTC. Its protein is CASSAVLTEYNEQFF. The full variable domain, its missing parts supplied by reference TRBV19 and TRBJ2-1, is DGGITQSPKYLFRKEGQNVTLSCEQNLNHDAMYWYRQDPGQGLRLIYYSQIVNDFQKGDIAEGYSVSREKKESFPLTVTSAQKNPTAFYLCASSAVLTEYNEQFFGPGTRLTVL.